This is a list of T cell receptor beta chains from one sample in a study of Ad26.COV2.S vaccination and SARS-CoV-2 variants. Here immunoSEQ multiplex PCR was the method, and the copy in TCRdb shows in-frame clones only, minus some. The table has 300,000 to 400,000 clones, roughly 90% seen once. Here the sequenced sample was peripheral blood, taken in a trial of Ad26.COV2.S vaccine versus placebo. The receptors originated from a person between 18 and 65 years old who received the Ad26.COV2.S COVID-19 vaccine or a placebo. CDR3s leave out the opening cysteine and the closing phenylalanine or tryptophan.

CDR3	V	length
ASSPRAGGQNTQY	TRBV27	13
ASSQHGELNNEQF	TRBV7-2	13
ASHTGTANYGYT	TRBV9	12
ASIPPGAKQMSNTEAF	TRBV28	16
ASSKTGTGQNQPQH	TRBV27	14
ASCPGSSNYGYT	TRBV6-5	12
ASSLAADGQETQY	TRBV13	13
ASSEWGPYPYNEQF	TRBV10-1	14
ASSQDWSVPTSGEYNEQF	TRBV4-3	18
ASSSLAGIVF	TRBV7-9	10
ASADTQY	TRBV2	7
ASSQDPETYGYT	TRBV3-1/TRBV3-2	12
ASSQTSGTIQETQY	TRBV4-3	14
ASSLTGGYEQF	TRBV7-2	11
ASSEHLEVFNEKLF	TRBV9	14
ASSLDHSLNTEAF	TRBV11-3	13
ASSLGPSETQY	TRBV7-9	11
ASGRFQETQY	TRBV7-9	10
ASSVNRGQTDTQY	TRBV10-1	13
ASSLIEGQPQH	TRBV27	11
ASSGSTEAF	TRBV3-1/TRBV3-2	9
ASSCPGAEAYGYT	TRBV3-1/TRBV3-2	13
ASSLMGSDNNEQF	TRBV5-5	13
ASTLGLDGYT	TRBV2	10
ASSLEQGDGYT	TRBV5-1	11
ASRPTAQVPYGYT	TRBV6-6	13
ASSYSPGETQY	TRBV6-2/TRBV6-3	11
ASSKSGRGEKLF	TRBV6-2/TRBV6-3	12
ASSEDRDTDTQY	TRBV6-1	12
ASSYGGGYGYT	TRBV6-5	11
SVVNQETQY	TRBV29-1	9
ASSLLWTSGRAPWEQF	TRBV7-2	16
ASSPTGVNEQF	TRBV7-9	11
ASSQALYSGSQETQY	TRBV3-1/TRBV3-2	15
ASSQYQRGTDTQY	TRBV3-1/TRBV3-2	13
ASSLAQGIGF	TRBV5-1	10
ASSPNLAGGYGYT	TRBV7-2	13
ASSLSGGAETQY	TRBV5-1	12
ASSTGLGGGDQPQH	TRBV4-1	14
ASSQDGETQY	TRBV6-2/TRBV6-3	10
ASSLTSGSTDTQY	TRBV13	13
ASSTGTGAGGQY	TRBV5-6	12
ASSQQLFKNTIY	TRBV11-2	12
ASSLMGYNGYT	TRBV5-1	11
ASSLRQGVRGYT	TRBV28	12
ASSLVGTNTGELF	TRBV11-2	13
ATSPSGGSGELF	TRBV15	12
ASSFDPENQPQH	TRBV5-8	12
ASSLGGPGTDTQY	TRBV7-2	13
ASSSLQGAGGELF	TRBV7-2	13
ASSPDSPAANEKLF	TRBV7-8	14
ASSLGTGALMNTEAF	TRBV5-8	15
ASSRDRGQETQY	TRBV6-5	12
ATLGSRQGQMNTEAF	TRBV24-1	15